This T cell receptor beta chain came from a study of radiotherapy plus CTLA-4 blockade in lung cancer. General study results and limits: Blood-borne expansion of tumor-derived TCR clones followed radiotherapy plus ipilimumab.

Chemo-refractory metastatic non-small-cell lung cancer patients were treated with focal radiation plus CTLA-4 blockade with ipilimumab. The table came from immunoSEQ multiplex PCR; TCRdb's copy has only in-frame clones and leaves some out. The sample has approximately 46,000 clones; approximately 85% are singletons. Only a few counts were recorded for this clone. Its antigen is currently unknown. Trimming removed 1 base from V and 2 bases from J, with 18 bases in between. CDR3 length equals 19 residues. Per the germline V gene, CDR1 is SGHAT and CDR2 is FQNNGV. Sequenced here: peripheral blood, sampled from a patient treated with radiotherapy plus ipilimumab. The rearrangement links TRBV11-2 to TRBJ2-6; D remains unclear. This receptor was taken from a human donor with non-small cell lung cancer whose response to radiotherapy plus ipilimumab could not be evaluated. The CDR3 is CASSLVIQLRVPGANVLTF. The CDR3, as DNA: TGTGCCAGCAGCTTAGTGATACAGCTTAGAGTTCCTGGGGCCAACGTCCTGACTTTC.